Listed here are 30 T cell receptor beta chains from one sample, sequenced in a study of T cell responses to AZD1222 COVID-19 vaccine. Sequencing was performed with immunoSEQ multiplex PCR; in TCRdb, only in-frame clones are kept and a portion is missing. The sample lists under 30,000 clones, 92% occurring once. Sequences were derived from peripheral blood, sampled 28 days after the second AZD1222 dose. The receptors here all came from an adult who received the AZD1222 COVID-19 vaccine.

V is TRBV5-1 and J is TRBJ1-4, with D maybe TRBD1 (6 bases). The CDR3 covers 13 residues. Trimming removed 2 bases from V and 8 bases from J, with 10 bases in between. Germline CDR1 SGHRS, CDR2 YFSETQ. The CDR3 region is CASSLQGTEKLFF. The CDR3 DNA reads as TGCGCCAGCAGCTTACAGGGTACCGAAAAACTGTTTTTT.

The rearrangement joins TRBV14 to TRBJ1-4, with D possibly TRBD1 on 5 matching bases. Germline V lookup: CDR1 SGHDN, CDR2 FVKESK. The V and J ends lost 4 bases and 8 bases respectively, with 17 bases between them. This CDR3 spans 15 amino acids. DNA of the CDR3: TGTGCCAGCAGCCCTGGGGGAGCCGGCCGGGAAAAACTGTTTTTT. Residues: CASSPGGAGREKLFF.

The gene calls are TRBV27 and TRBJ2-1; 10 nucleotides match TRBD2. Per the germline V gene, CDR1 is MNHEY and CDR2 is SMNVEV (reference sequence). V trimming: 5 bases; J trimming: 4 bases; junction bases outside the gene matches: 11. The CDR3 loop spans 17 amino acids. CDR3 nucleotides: TGTGCCAGCAGTCCGGGACTAGCGATACGGCCTTACAATGAGCAGTTCTTC. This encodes CASSPGLAIRPYNEQFF.

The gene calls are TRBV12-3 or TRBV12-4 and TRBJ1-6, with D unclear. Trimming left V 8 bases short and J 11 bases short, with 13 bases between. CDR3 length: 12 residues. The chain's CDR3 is CASSRLGAPLHF. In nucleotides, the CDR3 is TGTGCCAGCTCCCGGTTGGGTGCACCCCTCCACTTT.

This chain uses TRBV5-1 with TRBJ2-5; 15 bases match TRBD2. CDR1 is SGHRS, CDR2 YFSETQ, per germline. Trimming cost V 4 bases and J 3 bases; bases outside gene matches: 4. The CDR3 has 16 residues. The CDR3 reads CASSLGTSGRKETQYF. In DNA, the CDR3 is TGCGCCAGCAGCCTTGGGACTAGCGGGAGGAAAGAGACCCAGTACTTC.

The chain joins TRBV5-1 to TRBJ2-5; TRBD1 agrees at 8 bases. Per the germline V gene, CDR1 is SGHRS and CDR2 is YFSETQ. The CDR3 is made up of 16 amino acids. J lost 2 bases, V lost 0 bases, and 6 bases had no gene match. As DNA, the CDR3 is TGCGCCAGCAGCTTGGGACAGGGGATCGGGCAAGAGACCCAGTACTTC. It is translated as CASSLGQGIGQETQYF.

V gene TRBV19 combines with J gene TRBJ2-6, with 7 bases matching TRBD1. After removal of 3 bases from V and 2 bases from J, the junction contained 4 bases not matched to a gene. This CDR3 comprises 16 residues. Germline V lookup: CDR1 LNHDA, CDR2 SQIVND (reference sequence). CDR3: CASSIEGAPGANVLTF. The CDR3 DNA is TGTGCCAGTAGTATTGAGGGGGCCCCTGGGGCCAACGTCCTGACTTTC.

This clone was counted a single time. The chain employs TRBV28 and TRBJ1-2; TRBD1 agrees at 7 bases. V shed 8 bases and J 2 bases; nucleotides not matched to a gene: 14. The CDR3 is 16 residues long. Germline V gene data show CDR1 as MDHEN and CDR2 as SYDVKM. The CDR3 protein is CASATFSGQLNYGYTF. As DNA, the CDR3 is TGTGCCAGCGCTACCTTCTCGGGACAGTTGAACTATGGCTACACCTTC.

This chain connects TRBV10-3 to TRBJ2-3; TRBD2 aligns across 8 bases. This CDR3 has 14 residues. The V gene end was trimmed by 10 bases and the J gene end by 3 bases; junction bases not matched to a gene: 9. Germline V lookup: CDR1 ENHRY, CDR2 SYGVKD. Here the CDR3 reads CATREGPATDTQYF. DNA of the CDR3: TGTGCCACCCGGGAGGGCCCGGCGACAGATACGCAGTATTTT.

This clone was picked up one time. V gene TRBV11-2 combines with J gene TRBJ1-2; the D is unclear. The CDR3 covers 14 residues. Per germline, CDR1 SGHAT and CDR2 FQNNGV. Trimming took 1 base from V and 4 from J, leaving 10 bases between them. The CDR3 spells CASSLGQAGYGYTF. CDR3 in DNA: TGTGCCAGCAGCTTAGGTCAGGCAGGCTATGGCTACACCTTC.

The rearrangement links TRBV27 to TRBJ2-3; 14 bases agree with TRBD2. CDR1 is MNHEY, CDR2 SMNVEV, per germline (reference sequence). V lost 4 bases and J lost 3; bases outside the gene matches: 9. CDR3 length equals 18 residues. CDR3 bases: TGTGCCAGCAGTTCCCCTCCCGGGACTAGCGGGAGTACAGATACGCAGTATTTT. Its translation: CASSSPPGTSGSTDTQYF.

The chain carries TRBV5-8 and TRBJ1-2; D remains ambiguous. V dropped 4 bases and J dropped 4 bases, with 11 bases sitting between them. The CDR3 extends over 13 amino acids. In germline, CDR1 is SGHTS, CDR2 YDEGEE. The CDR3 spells CASSLDGPYGYTF. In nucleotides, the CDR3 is TGTGCCAGCAGCCTTGACGGACCCTATGGCTACACCTTC.

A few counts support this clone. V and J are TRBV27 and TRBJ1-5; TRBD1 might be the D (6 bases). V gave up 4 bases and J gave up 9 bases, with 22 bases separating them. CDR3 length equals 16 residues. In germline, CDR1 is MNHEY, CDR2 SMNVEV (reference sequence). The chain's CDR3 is CASSWAGDTSIWPQHF. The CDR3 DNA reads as TGTGCCAGCAGTTGGGCCGGGGACACCTCTATATGGCCCCAGCATTTT.

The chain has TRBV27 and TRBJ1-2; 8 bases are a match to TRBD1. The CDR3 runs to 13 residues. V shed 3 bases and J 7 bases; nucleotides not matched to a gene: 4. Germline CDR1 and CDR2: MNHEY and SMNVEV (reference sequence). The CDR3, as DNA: TGTGCCAGCAGTTTTGGACAGGGCCGTGGCTACACCTTC. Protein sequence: CASSFGQGRGYTF.

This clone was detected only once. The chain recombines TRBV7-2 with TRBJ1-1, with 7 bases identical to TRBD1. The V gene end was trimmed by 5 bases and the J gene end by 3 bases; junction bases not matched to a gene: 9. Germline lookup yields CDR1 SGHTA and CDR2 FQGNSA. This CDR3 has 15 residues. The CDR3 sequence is CASSPTDRDHTEAFF. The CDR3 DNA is TGTGCCAGCAGCCCGACAGACAGGGATCACACTGAAGCTTTCTTT. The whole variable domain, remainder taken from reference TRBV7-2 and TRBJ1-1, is GAGVSQSPSNKVTEKGKDVELRCDPISGHTALYWYRQSLGQGLEFLIYFQGNSAPDKSGLPSDRFSAERTGGSVSTLTIQRTQQEDSAVYLCASSPTDRDHTEAFFGQGTRLTVV.

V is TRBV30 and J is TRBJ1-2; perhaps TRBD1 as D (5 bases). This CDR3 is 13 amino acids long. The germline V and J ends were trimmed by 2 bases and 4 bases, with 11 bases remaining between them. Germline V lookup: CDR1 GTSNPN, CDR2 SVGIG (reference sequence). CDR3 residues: CAWSKGRGYGYTF. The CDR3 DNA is TGTGCCTGGAGTAAGGGGAGAGGCTATGGCTACACCTTC.

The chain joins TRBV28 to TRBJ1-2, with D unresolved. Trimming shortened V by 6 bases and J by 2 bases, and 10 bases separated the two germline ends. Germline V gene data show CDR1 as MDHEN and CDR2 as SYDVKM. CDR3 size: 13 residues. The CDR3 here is CASRTQSNYGYTF. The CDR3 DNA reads TGTGCCAGCAGGACACAGAGCAACTATGGCTACACCTTC.

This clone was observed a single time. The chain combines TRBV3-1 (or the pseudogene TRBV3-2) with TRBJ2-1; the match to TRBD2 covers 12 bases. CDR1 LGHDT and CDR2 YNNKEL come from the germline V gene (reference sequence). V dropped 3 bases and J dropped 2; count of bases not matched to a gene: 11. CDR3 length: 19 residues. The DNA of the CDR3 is TGTGCCAGCAGCCACCGACAAACCCCTAGCGGGAGGGCCTACAATGAGCAGTTCTTC. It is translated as CASSHRQTPSGRAYNEQFF.

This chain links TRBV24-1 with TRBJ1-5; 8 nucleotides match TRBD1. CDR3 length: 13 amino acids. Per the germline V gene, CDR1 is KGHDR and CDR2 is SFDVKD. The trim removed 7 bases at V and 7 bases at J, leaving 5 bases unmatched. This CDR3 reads CATSRTGMQPQHF. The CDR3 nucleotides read TGTGCCACCAGCCGGACAGGGATGCAGCCCCAGCATTTT.

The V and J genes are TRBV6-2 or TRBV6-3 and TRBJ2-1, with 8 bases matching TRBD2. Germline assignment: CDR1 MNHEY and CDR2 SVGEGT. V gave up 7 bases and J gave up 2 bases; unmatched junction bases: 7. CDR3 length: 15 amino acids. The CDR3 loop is CASTPQRGTYNEQFF. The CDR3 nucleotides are TGTGCCAGCACCCCCCAGCGGGGGACCTACAATGAGCAGTTCTTC.

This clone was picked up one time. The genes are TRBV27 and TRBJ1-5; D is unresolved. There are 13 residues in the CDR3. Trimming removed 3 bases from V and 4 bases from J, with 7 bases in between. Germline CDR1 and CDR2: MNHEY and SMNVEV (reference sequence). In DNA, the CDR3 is TGTGCCAGCAGTTTCAGCAGGAATCAGCCCCAGCATTTT. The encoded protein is CASSFSRNQPQHF.

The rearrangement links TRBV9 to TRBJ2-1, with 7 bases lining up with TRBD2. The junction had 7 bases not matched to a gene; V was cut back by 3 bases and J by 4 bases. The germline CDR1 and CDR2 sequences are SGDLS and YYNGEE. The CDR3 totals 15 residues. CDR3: CASSASGLPYNEQFF. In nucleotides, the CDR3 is TGTGCCAGCAGCGCCTCGGGACTACCTTACAATGAGCAGTTCTTC.

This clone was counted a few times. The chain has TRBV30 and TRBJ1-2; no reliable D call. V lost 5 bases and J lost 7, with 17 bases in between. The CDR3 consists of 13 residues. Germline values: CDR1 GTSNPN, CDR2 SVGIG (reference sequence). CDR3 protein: CAWDKGGGVGYTF. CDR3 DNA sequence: TGTGCCTGGGACAAGGGAGGCGGTGTTGGCTACACCTTC.

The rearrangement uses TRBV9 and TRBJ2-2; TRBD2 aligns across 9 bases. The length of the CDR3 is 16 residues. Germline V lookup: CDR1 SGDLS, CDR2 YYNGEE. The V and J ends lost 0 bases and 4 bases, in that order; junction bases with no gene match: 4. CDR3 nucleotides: TGTGCCAGCAGCGTAGGTAGCGGGAGTATCACCGGGGAGCTGTTTTTT. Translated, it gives CASSVGSGSITGELFF.

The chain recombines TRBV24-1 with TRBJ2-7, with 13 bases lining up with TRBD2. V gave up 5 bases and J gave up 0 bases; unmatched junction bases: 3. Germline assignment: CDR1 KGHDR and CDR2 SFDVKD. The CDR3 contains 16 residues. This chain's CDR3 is CATSARTSGSSYEQYF. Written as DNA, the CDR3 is TGTGCCACCAGTGCCAGGACTAGCGGGAGCTCCTACGAGCAGTACTTC.

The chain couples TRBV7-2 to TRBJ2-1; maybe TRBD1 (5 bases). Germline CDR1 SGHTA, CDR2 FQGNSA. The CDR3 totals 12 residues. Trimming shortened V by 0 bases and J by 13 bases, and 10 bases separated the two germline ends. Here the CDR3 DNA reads TGTGCCAGCAGCTTAGCCCACAGGAGACAGTTCTTC. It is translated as CASSLAHRRQFF.

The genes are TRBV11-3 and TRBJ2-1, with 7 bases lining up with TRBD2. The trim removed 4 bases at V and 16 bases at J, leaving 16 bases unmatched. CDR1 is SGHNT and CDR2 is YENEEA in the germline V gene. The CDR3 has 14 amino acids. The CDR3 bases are TGTGCCAGCAGCTCGTCTAGCGGAAAAGGGGCACAATTCTTC. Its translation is CASSSSSGKGAQFF.

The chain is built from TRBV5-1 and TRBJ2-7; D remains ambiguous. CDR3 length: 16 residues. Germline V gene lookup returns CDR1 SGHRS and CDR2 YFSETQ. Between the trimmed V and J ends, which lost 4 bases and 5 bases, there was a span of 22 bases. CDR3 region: CASSGRSEVSGNEQYF. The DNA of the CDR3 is TGCGCCAGCAGCGGGCGGAGTGAGGTCTCTGGAAACGAGCAGTACTTC.

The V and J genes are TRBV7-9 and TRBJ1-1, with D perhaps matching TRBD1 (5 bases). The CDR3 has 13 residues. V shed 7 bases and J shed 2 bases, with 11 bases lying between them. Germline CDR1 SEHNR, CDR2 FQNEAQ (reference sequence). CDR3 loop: CASTWTINTEAFF. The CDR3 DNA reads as TGTGCCAGCACCTGGACAATTAACACTGAAGCTTTCTTT.

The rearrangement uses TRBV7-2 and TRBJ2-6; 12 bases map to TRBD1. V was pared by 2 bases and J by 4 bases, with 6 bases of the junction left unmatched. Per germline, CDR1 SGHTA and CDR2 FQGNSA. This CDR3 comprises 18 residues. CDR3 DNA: TGTGCCAGCAGCTTAAGGGGACAGGGGGCTCTCGGGGCCAACGTCCTGACTTTC. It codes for CASSLRGQGALGANVLTF.